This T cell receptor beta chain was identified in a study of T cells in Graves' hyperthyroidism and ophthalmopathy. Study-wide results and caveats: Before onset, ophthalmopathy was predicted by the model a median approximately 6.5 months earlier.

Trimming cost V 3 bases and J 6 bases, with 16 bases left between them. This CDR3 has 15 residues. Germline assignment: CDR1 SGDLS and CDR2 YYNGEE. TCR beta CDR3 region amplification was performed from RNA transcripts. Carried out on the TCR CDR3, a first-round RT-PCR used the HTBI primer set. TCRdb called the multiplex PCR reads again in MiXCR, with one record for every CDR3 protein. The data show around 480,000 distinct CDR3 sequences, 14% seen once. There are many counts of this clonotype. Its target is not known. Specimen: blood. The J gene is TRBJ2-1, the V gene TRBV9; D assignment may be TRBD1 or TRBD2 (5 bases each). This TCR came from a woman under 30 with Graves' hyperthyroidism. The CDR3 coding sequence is TGTGCCAGCAGCGGGATCCGGGGCGGTGGCAATGAGCAGTTCTTC. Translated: CASSGIRGGGNEQFF. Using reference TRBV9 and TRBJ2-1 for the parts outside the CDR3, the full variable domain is DSGVTQTPKHLITATGQRVTLRCSPRSGDLSVYWYQQSLDQGLQFLIQYYNGEERAKGNILERFSAQQFPDLHSELNLSSLELGDSALYFCASSGIRGGGNEQFFGPGTRLTVL.